The sample holds many counts of the clone carrying this T cell receptor beta chain. Its specificity is unknown. TCRdb processed the reads anew with MiXCR; each CDR3 protein has one entry. This table holds hundreds of thousands of distinct CDR3 sequences, about a tenth found once. The record originates from a study of T cell repertoires in cytomegalovirus infection. About the study: Public TCR beta signatures provided an indication of both CMV infection and a matching HLA type.

General study points: CMV carriers having the relevant HLA were flagged by cumulative public TCR beta family frequency. CMV-specific TCR beta clonotypes restricted by HLA-C dominated the ex vivo response.

The germline V and J ends were trimmed by 4 bases and 0 bases, with 19 bases remaining between them. Looked up from germline, CDR1 is SEHNR and CDR2 is FQNEAQ (reference sequence). The CDR3 runs 17 residues. The sample comprised PBMCs. This chain links TRBV7-9 with TRBJ2-7, with D perhaps TRBD1 (5 bases). The source of this sequence is a human donor in good health (CMV status not recorded). Some clones in this sample may be carry-over from other donors' samples. The CDR3 is CASSWGVDTRSSYEQYF. The DNA for the CDR3 is TGTGCCAGCAGCTGGGGCGTGGACACACGGAGCTCCTACGAGCAGTACTTC.